Listed here are 28 T cell receptor beta chains from one sample, sequenced in a study of blood T cell repertoires in COVID-19. The repertoire was sequenced with immunoSEQ multiplex PCR; TCRdb's copy has only in-frame clones and lacks some. The sample shows about 290,000 clones, around four fifths of them seen only once. Sequenced input: peripheral blood. All receptors derive from a woman aged 45-65 years with active or convalescent COVID-19.

This clone was recorded only once. V and J are TRBV9 and TRBJ2-7; the match to TRBD2 covers 8 bases. Trimming cost V 2 bases and J 2 bases; bases outside gene matches: 6. The CDR3 runs to 15 residues. The germline CDR1 and CDR2 sequences are SGDLS and YYNGEE. CDR3 nucleotide sequence: TGTGCCAGCAGCGTCGGGGGGGGCGGAACCTACGAGCAGTACTTC. Translating it yields CASSVGGGGTYEQYF.

The CDR3 sequence is CSVKFLALNTEAFF. CDR3 nucleotides: TGCAGCGTCAAGTTCCTGGCCTTGAACACTGAAGCTTTCTTT. The rearrangement joins TRBV29-1 to TRBJ1-1; no clear D. V dropped 6 bases and J dropped 0 bases, with 14 bases sitting between them. CDR3 length equals 14 residues. From germline, CDR1 is SQVTM and CDR2 ANQGSEA.

In this sample, this clone turned up a few times. The chain links TRBV6-5 to TRBJ2-1; D may be TRBD1 (7 bases). The V gene's germline CDR1 is MNHEY and CDR2 SVGAGI. The V end was cut by 8 bases, the J end by 9 bases, with 23 bases between. This CDR3 comprises 15 residues. CDR3 nucleotides: TGTGCCAGCGCGTCCAGGGGGGCAGCCAGGGGTGAGCAGTTCTTC. Its protein product is CASASRGAARGEQFF.

The chain joins TRBV5-4 to TRBJ2-5, with 7 bases identical to TRBD2. J lost 2 bases, V lost 4 bases, and 5 bases had no gene match. Germline lookup yields CDR1 SGHNT and CDR2 YYREEE (reference sequence). The CDR3 spans 14 residues. CDR3 sequence (DNA): TGTGCCAGCAGCCGGGGGGACCTACAAGAGACCCAGTACTTC. It encodes CASSRGDLQETQYF.

The CDR3 DNA is TGTGCCTGGAGTGTGGTCTTCTCGTGGTTAGCGGGACAGAACACCGGGGAGCTGTTTTTT. Translating it yields CAWSVVFSWLAGQNTGELFF. The chain employs TRBV30 and TRBJ2-2; TRBD2 agrees at 8 bases. The V segment lost 0 bases and the J segment 1 base; nucleotides outside the gene matches: 16. Germline values: CDR1 GTSNPN, CDR2 SVGIG (reference sequence). There are 20 residues in the CDR3.

This clone was observed a single time. J is TRBJ2-1 and V is TRBV7-2; D gene unclear. The CDR3 runs 13 residues. The V end was cut by 5 bases, the J end by 15 bases, with 20 bases between. From germline, CDR1 is SGHTA and CDR2 FQGNSA. CDR3 sequence: CASSPHPRGSPFF. CDR3 bases: TGTGCCAGCAGCCCCCACCCCCGTGGTAGTCCGTTCTTC.

This chain uses TRBV7-9 with TRBJ2-1, with 9 bases identical to TRBD2. Trimming removed 5 bases from V and 4 bases from J; junction bases left unmatched: 12. Germline assignment: CDR1 SEHNR and CDR2 FQNEAQ (reference sequence). The CDR3 covers 17 residues. CDR3 nucleotide sequence: TGTGCCAGCAGCCCACCTCTAGGGACTAGCAAGTACAATGAGCAGTTCTTC. This codes for CASSPPLGTSKYNEQFF.

The sample holds one count of this clone. The chain's CDR3 is CASSVSQGQGWDGYTF. Written as DNA, the CDR3 is TGTGCCAGCAGCGTCTCCCAGGGACAGGGCTGGGATGGCTACACCTTC. The chain combines TRBV9 with TRBJ1-2; 9 nucleotides match TRBD1. This CDR3 comprises 16 residues. The V gene's germline CDR1 is SGDLS and CDR2 YYNGEE. J gave up 6 bases and V 2 bases, and 11 bases lay outside the gene matches.

The chain combines TRBV28 with TRBJ2-6; 7 bases are a match to TRBD2. Trimming at V came to 8 bases and at J to 0 bases, leaving 4 bases not matched to a gene. CDR1 and CDR2 from the germline V gene are MDHEN and SYDVKM. The CDR3 covers 15 residues. The CDR3 nucleotides read TGTGCCAGCGGGACGGGAGGCTCTGGGGCCAACGTCCTGACTTTC. Protein: CASGTGGSGANVLTF. Full variable domain (outside the CDR3, taken from reference TRBV28 and TRBJ2-6): DVKVTQSSRYLVKRTGEKVFLECVQDMDHENMFWYRQDPGLGLRLIYFSYDVKMKEKGDIPEGYSVSREKKERFSLILESASTNQTSMYLCASGTGGSGANVLTFGAGSRLTVL.

The genes are TRBV27 and TRBJ2-1; maybe TRBD1 (5 bases). Germline V gene sequence: CDR1 MNHEY, CDR2 SMNVEV (reference sequence). The CDR3 runs to 13 residues. Trimming pared 2 bases from V and 9 bases from J, leaving 11 bases between. The CDR3, as DNA: TGTGCCAGCAGTTTAGAGCGAAGGGGTGAGCAGTTCTTC. It codes for CASSLERRGEQFF.

J is TRBJ2-2 and V is TRBV5-1, with D hard to call. V was pared by 1 base and J by 6 bases, with 10 bases between. The CDR3 totals 14 residues. Germline CDR1 SGHRS, CDR2 YFSETQ. The CDR3 DNA reads TGCGCCAGCAGCTTGCCCTCCTCGGCCGGGGAGCTGTTTTTT. Translated, it gives CASSLPSSAGELFF.

This chain connects TRBV7-8 to TRBJ2-5; TRBD2 matches at 7 bases. The CDR3 loop spans 15 amino acids. Germline V lookup: CDR1 SGHVS, CDR2 FQNEAQ. Trimming cost V 0 bases and J 7 bases; bases outside gene matches: 8. The CDR3 region has the DNA TGTGCCAGCAGCTTAGCGGCTAGCGGCGGCGGGACCCAGTACTTC. Translated, it gives CASSLAASGGGTQYF. The whole variable domain, remainder taken from reference TRBV7-8 and TRBJ2-5, is GAGVSQSPRYKVAKRGQDVALRCDPISGHVSLFWYQQALGQGPEFLTYFQNEAQLDKSGLPSDRFFAERPEGSVSTLKIQRTQQEDSAVYLCASSLAASGGGTQYFGPGTRLLVL.

The chain employs TRBV10-1 and TRBJ2-1; possible D gene TRBD1, 5 bases. Germline CDR1 and CDR2: WNHNN and SYGVQD (reference sequence). The V and J ends lost 0 bases and 8 bases respectively, with 11 bases between them. The CDR3 has 14 residues. Here the CDR3 DNA reads TGCGCCAGCAGTGAGTCGGGGCTGAGGCATGAGCAGTTCTTC. Translating gives CASSESGLRHEQFF.

The genes are TRBV7-8 and TRBJ2-1, with D possibly TRBD1 on 6 matching bases. The CDR3 length is 17 residues. Trimming removed 5 bases at V and 6 bases at J, with 23 bases between. Germline V gene data show CDR1 as SGHVS and CDR2 as FQNEAQ. CDR3 in amino acids: CASSALGTPLIANEQFF. In DNA form, the CDR3 reads TGTGCCAGCAGCGCCTTAGGGACACCTCTAATCGCCAATGAGCAGTTCTTC.

V gene TRBV7-8 combines with J gene TRBJ2-7, with a possible D match to TRBD2 (5 bases). The CDR3 consists of 15 residues. Germline V CDR1 and CDR2: SGHVS, FQNEAQ. Trimming removed 5 bases at V and 3 bases at J, with 17 bases between. The CDR3 nucleotides read TGTGCCAGCAGCCAAGAGGCTAGCAGTTACTACGAGCAGTACTTC. It translates to CASSQEASSYYEQYF.

V is TRBV7-3 and J is TRBJ1-3; 9 nucleotides match TRBD1. This CDR3 is 14 amino acids long. CDR1 is SGHTA, CDR2 FQGTGA, per germline. With V trimmed by 5 bases and J by 4 bases, 3 bases remained unmatched. CDR3 coding DNA: TGTGCCAGCAGCCCCGGGACAGGGGGAAACACCATATATTTT. It encodes CASSPGTGGNTIYF.

CDR3 bases: TGTGCCAGTAGTAAGAGGGAGACCCAGTACTTC. Translated: CASSKRETQYF. The V and J genes are TRBV19 and TRBJ2-5, with D unresolved. V was pared by 4 bases and J by 5 bases, with 5 bases between. Germline V CDR1 and CDR2: LNHDA, SQIVND (reference sequence). The CDR3 loop spans 11 amino acids.

Points on this clone: The same CDR3 is also encoded by other DNA sequences in this sample. V and J are TRBV27 and TRBJ2-7, with 10 bases that match TRBD1. J was trimmed by 4 bases and V by 5 bases; bases with no gene match: 2. There are 13 residues in the CDR3. The germline V gene has CDR1 MNHEY and CDR2 SMNVEV (reference sequence). Written as DNA, the CDR3 is TGTGCCAGCAGTCCGGGACAGGGGTACGAGCAGTACTTC. Encoded protein: CASSPGQGYEQYF.

The chain joins TRBV9 to TRBJ1-1; D might be TRBD1 (5 bases). The ends were cut back, 0 bases at V and 4 bases at J, with 16 bases in the middle. Germline CDR1 reads SGDLS; CDR2 reads YYNGEE. The CDR3 extends over 16 amino acids. The CDR3 here is CASSVAPGGGSTEAFF. Written as DNA, the CDR3 is TGTGCCAGCAGCGTAGCCCCCGGGGGGGGGAGCACTGAAGCTTTCTTT.

In its sample, this clone was seen a few times. The rearrangement joins TRBV19 to TRBJ1-4, with D possibly TRBD1 on 5 matching bases. V shed 4 bases and J shed 6 bases, with 12 bases lying between them. CDR1 LNHDA and CDR2 SQIVND come from the germline V gene (reference sequence). The CDR3 covers 14 residues. CDR3 bases: TGTGCCAGTAGTACCCCAGGGAGGGATGAAAAACTGTTTTTT. Amino acid sequence: CASSTPGRDEKLFF. The variable domain in full, completed from reference TRBV19 and TRBJ1-4, reads DGGITQSPKYLFRKEGQNVTLSCEQNLNHDAMYWYRQDPGQGLRLIYYSQIVNDFQKGDIAEGYSVSREKKESFPLTVTSAQKNPTAFYLCASSTPGRDEKLFFGSGTQLSVL.

The CDR3 DNA is TGTGCCAGCAGCTTAAAGGAGGGGGCCTGGTATGGCTACACCTTC. It translates to CASSLKEGAWYGYTF. This chain links TRBV7-2 with TRBJ1-2; 7 bases line up with TRBD1. CDR3 length equals 15 residues. Germline CDR1 and CDR2: SGHTA and FQGNSA. V was clipped by 2 bases and J by 5 bases; unmatched bases: 8.

The chain combines TRBV7-2 with TRBJ2-3; D is possibly TRBD2 (5 bases). The CDR3 is made up of 13 amino acids. The V end lost 1 base, the J end lost 3 bases, and 5 bases lay between the germline ends. Germline V gene data show CDR1 as SGHTA and CDR2 as FQGNSA. CDR3 residues: CASSLERTDTQYF. As DNA, the CDR3 is TGTGCCAGCAGCTTAGAGCGGACAGATACGCAGTATTTT.

The V and J genes are TRBV7-6 and TRBJ2-7; 9 bases fit TRBD1. The germline CDR1 and CDR2 sequences are SGHVS and FNYEAQ. The CDR3 spans 14 residues. With 5 bases clipped from V and 6 bases from J, the junction kept 8 bases outside the gene matches. In DNA, the CDR3 is TGTGCCAGCAGCCGGACAGGGGTCATCAGCGAGCAGTACTTC. As protein: CASSRTGVISEQYF.

This clone was picked up one time. The chain combines TRBV2 with TRBJ2-1; the match to TRBD1 covers 9 bases. The CDR3 is made up of 16 amino acids. The ends lost 6 bases at V and 0 bases at J; junction bases unmatched: 6. The germline CDR1 and CDR2 sequences are SNHLY and FYNNEI. The CDR3 sequence is CASSLGTGSSYNEQFF. CDR3 bases: TGTGCCAGCAGCCTCGGGACAGGGAGCTCCTACAATGAGCAGTTCTTC.

The CDR3: CASSADLAGPETQYF. The CDR3 DNA reads TGTGCCAGCAGTGCCGACCTGGCAGGCCCAGAGACCCAGTACTTC. This sequence joins TRBV27 and TRBJ2-5; no clear D. The CDR3 is made up of 15 amino acids. V was trimmed by 5 bases and J by 4 bases, leaving 17 bases between them. Germline CDR1 reads MNHEY; CDR2 reads SMNVEV (reference sequence).

The V gene is TRBV28, the J gene TRBJ2-1; 7 nucleotides align to TRBD2. The CDR3 contains 16 residues. Germline CDR1 reads MDHEN; CDR2 reads SYDVKM. V shed 6 bases, J shed 8 bases, and the junction held 16 bases outside the gene matches. In DNA form, the CDR3 reads TGTGCCAGCAGGCCCGGACTAGTTCGTAGAAAGGATGAGCAGTTCTTC. This gives the protein CASRPGLVRRKDEQFF.

The gene calls are TRBV3-1 (or the pseudogene TRBV3-2) and TRBJ2-7; 9 nucleotides line up with TRBD2. The germline CDR1 and CDR2 sequences are LGHDT and YNNKEL (reference sequence). V lost 2 bases, J lost 0 bases, and 2 bases stayed unmatched. This CDR3 comprises 15 residues. CDR3 sequence (DNA): TGTGCCAGCAGCCAAAGTAGCGGGAGCTCCTACGAGCAGTACTTC. Translated: CASSQSSGSSYEQYF.

The chain combines TRBV19 with TRBJ2-4; a possible D gene is TRBD1 (6 bases). Germline V lookup: CDR1 LNHDA, CDR2 SQIVND (reference sequence). V shed 4 bases and J shed 6 bases, with 19 bases lying between them. The CDR3 loop spans 16 amino acids. CDR3 bases: TGTGCCAGTAGTAAGTGGGGGCAACTAGGAAGAAACATTCAGTACTTC. Its translation is CASSKWGQLGRNIQYF.